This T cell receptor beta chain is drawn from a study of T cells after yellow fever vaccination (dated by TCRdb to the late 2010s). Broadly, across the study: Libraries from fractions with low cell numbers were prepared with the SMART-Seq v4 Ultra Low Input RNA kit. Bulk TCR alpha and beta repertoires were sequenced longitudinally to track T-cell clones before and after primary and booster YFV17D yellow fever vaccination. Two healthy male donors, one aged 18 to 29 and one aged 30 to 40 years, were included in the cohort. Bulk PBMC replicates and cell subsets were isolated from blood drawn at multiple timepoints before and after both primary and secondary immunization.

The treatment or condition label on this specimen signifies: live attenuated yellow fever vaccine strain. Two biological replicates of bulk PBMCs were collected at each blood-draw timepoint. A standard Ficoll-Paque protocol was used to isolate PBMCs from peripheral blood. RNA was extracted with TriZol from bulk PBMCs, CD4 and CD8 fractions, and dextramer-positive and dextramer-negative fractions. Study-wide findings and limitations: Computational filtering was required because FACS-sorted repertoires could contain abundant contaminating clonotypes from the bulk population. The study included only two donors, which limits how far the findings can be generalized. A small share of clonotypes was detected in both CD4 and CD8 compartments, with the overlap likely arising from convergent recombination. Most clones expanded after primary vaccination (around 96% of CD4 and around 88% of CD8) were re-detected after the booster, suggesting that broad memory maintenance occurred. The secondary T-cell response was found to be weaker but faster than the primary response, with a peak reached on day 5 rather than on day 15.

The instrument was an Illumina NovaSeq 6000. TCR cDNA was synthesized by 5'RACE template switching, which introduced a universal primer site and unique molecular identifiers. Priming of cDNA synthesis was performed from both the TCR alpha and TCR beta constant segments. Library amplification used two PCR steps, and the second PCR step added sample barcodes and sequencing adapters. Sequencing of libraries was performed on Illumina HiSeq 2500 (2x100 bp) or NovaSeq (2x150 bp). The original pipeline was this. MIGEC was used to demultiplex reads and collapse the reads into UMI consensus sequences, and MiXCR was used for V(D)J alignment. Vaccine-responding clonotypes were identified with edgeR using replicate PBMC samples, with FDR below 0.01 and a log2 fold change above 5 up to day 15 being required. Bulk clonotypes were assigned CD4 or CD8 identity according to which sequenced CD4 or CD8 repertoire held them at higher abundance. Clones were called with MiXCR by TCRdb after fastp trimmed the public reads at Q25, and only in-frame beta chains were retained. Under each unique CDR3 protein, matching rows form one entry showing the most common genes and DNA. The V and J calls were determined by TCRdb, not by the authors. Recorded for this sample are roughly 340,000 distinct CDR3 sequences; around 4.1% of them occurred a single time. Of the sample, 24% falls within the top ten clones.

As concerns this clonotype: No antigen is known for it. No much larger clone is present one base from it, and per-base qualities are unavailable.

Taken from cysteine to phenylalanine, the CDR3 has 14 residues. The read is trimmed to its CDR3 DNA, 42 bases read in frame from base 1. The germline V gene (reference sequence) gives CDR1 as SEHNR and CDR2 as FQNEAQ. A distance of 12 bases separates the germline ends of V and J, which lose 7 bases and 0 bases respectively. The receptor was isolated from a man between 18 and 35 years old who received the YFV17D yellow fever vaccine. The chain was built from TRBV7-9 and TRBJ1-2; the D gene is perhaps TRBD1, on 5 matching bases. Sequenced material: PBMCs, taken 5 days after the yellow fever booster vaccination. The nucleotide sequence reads TGTGCCAGCATCAAGACAGATACTAACTATGGCTACACCTTC. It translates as CASIKTDTNYGYTF.